Listed below are T cell receptor beta chains from one sample, sequenced in a study of blood T cell repertoires in COVID-19. The table came from immunoSEQ multiplex PCR; TCRdb's copy has only in-frame clones and leaves some out. The table has 150,000 to 160,000 clones, 70% to 85% seen once. The material sequenced was peripheral blood. Receptor source: a woman in her fifties or sixties with acute or convalescent COVID-19. Both conserved end residues are part of each CDR3. D genes are given only for firm matches. A clone size is listed for some rows: how often the clone was seen (once, few, many), or a class if it is expanded.

clone size: few
J gene: TRBJ1-5
V gene: TRBV7-8
D gene: .
CDR3 DNA: TGTGCCAGCAGCTCGTATGGTGGGCGCGGCAATCAGCCCCAGCATTTT
CDR3 protein: CASSSYGGRGNQPQHF

clone size: .
J gene: TRBJ1-4
V gene: TRBV9
D gene: .
CDR3 DNA: TGTGCCAGCAGCGAACGCCGGGGGGGTTCTGAAAAACTGTTTTTT
CDR3 protein: CASSERRGGSEKLFF

clone size: .
J gene: TRBJ1-4
V gene: TRBV7-8
D gene: .
CDR3 DNA: TGTGCCAGCAGCTTAGGGGCAGGGAGGGAAAAACTGTTTTTT
CDR3 protein: CASSLGAGREKLFF

clone size: .
J gene: TRBJ1-5
V gene: TRBV15
D gene: .
CDR3 DNA: TGTGCCACCAGCAGCGCTCGGGGGAGGGGAGATCAGCCCCAGCATTTT
CDR3 protein: CATSSARGRGDQPQHF

clone size: .
J gene: TRBJ2-7
V gene: TRBV11-2
D gene: TRBD2
CDR3 DNA: TGTGCCAGCAGCAGAGCGGGGGGGATCTACGAGCAGTACTTC
CDR3 protein: CASSRAGGIYEQYF

clone size: .
J gene: TRBJ2-6
V gene: TRBV7-2
D gene: .
CDR3 DNA: TGTGCCAGCAGCTTAGCGCGAGGGTGGAGATCTGGGGCCAACGTCCTGACTTTC
CDR3 protein: CASSLARGWRSGANVLTF

clone size: .
J gene: TRBJ2-7
V gene: TRBV4-1
D gene: .
CDR3 DNA: TGCGCCAGCAGCCAAGTTTCGTCCTCCTACGAGCAGTACTTC
CDR3 protein: CASSQVSSSYEQYF

clone size: once
J gene: TRBJ2-2
V gene: TRBV28
D gene: TRBD1
CDR3 DNA: TGCGCAACGGACAGGGGGTTAACCGGGGAGCTGTTTTTT
CDR3 protein: CATDRGLTGELFF

clone size: .
J gene: TRBJ1-2
V gene: TRBV25-1
D gene: .
CDR3 DNA: TGTGCCAGCAGTGAGAGTGACGCTGGGGGGAGACTTGGCTACACCTTC
CDR3 protein: CASSESDAGGRLGYTF

clone size: .
J gene: TRBJ2-3
V gene: TRBV4-2
D gene: TRBD2
CDR3 DNA: TGTGCCAGCAGCCAAGAGGAAGCGGGAGTCGTATATACGCAGTATTTT
CDR3 protein: CASSQEEAGVVYTQYF

clone size: .
J gene: TRBJ2-3
V gene: TRBV19
D gene: TRBD2
CDR3 DNA: TGTGCCAGTAGTATTGAAACTAGCGGGTCAGATACGCAGTATTTT
CDR3 protein: CASSIETSGSDTQYF

clone size: .
J gene: TRBJ1-5
V gene: TRBV5-1
D gene: .
CDR3 DNA: TGCGCCAGCAGCCTGGACAGTAGCGATCAGCCCCAGCATTTT
CDR3 protein: CASSLDSSDQPQHF

clone size: .
J gene: TRBJ1-2
V gene: TRBV7-2
D gene: .
CDR3 DNA: TGTGCCAGCAGCCAAAACGGTTATGGCTACACCTTC
CDR3 protein: CASSQNGYGYTF

clone size: .
J gene: TRBJ2-7
V gene: TRBV7-8
D gene: .
CDR3 DNA: TGTGCCAGCAGCCCGCGGAGGGGGGGGTCGGGCGAGCAGTACTTC
CDR3 protein: CASSPRRGGSGEQYF

clone size: .
J gene: TRBJ1-4
V gene: TRBV28
D gene: .
CDR3 DNA: TGTGCCAGCAGTCAGGGGTCGGATGAAAAACTGTTTTTT
CDR3 protein: CASSQGSDEKLFF

clone size: few
J gene: TRBJ2-3
V gene: TRBV19
D gene: .
CDR3 DNA: TGTGCCAGTAGCAAACAATCTAGCACAGATACGCAGTATTTT
CDR3 protein: CASSKQSSTDTQYF

clone size: once
J gene: TRBJ2-1
V gene: TRBV5-4
D gene: .
CDR3 DNA: TGTGCCAGCAGCTTGGCCAGCAATGAGCAGTTCTTC
CDR3 protein: CASSLASNEQFF

clone size: .
J gene: TRBJ1-5
V gene: TRBV7-8
D gene: TRBD1
CDR3 DNA: TGTGCCAGCAGCTTACGACCCACAGGGGGCAATCAGCCCCAGCATTTT
CDR3 protein: CASSLRPTGGNQPQHF

clone size: .
J gene: TRBJ2-4
V gene: TRBV18
D gene: TRBD1
CDR3 DNA: TGTGCCAGCTCACCAGGGACAGGGCTCTCCAAAAACATTCAGTACTTC
CDR3 protein: CASSPGTGLSKNIQYF

clone size: .
J gene: TRBJ2-1
V gene: TRBV19
D gene: TRBD2
CDR3 DNA: TGTGCCACCCAGACTAGCGGGATGTACAATGAGCAGTTCTTC
CDR3 protein: CATQTSGMYNEQFF

clone size: .
J gene: TRBJ2-4
V gene: TRBV28
D gene: .
CDR3 DNA: TGTGCCAGCAGTCCCTACGCGGTGGTAGACAAAAACATTCAGTACTTC
CDR3 protein: CASSPYAVVDKNIQYF

clone size: .
J gene: TRBJ2-2
V gene: TRBV9
D gene: TRBD1
CDR3 DNA: TGTGCCAGCAGCGTAGTCGGGACAGGGTACGGGGAGCTGTTTTTT
CDR3 protein: CASSVVGTGYGELFF

clone size: .
J gene: TRBJ2-5
V gene: TRBV27
D gene: TRBD1
CDR3 DNA: TGTGCCAGCAGTTTATCTGCCGGGACAGGGACAAAGACCCAGTACTTC
CDR3 protein: CASSLSAGTGTKTQYF

clone size: .
J gene: TRBJ1-2
V gene: TRBV4-3
D gene: .
CDR3 DNA: TGCGCCAGCAGCCAAACGGCAGGGGAAAACTATGGCTACACCTTC
CDR3 protein: CASSQTAGENYGYTF

clone size: .
J gene: TRBJ2-3
V gene: TRBV7-3
D gene: TRBD2
CDR3 DNA: TGTGCCAGCAGTGCGCGGGGGGTTAGCACAGATACGCAGTATTTT
CDR3 protein: CASSARGVSTDTQYF

clone size: once
J gene: TRBJ2-1
V gene: TRBV6-2/TRBV6-3
D gene: TRBD2
CDR3 DNA: TGTGCCAGCAGTTACTCGATAGGGGTTAGCGGGAGCTATGAGCAGTTCTTC
CDR3 protein: CASSYSIGVSGSYEQFF

clone size: .
J gene: TRBJ1-4
V gene: TRBV11-3
D gene: .
CDR3 DNA: TGTGCCAGCAGCGCACAGGGTGCAACTAATGAAAAACTGTTTTTT
CDR3 protein: CASSAQGATNEKLFF

clone size: .
J gene: TRBJ2-1
V gene: TRBV7-2
D gene: TRBD2
CDR3 DNA: TGTGCCAGCAGCTTAGGGCTCGGCGGGGGGGAGCAGTTCTTC
CDR3 protein: CASSLGLGGGEQFF

clone size: .
J gene: TRBJ1-2
V gene: TRBV25-1
D gene: .
CDR3 DNA: TGTGCCAGCAGTGGACGGGATCCTAACTATGGCTACACCTTC
CDR3 protein: CASSGRDPNYGYTF

clone size: .
J gene: TRBJ1-3
V gene: TRBV19
D gene: TRBD1
CDR3 DNA: TGTGCCAGTACCCGGGACAGGGTATCTGGAAACACCATATATTTT
CDR3 protein: CASTRDRVSGNTIYF

clone size: .
J gene: TRBJ2-2
V gene: TRBV7-3
D gene: .
CDR3 DNA: TGTGCCAGCAGCATAAACCGGGACACAAAGAACACCGGGGAGCTGTTTTTT
CDR3 protein: CASSINRDTKNTGELFF

clone size: .
J gene: TRBJ1-1
V gene: TRBV7-2
D gene: .
CDR3 DNA: TGTGCCAGCAGCTTGGGTGGGAGTAACACTGAAGCTTTCTTT
CDR3 protein: CASSLGGSNTEAFF

clone size: .
J gene: TRBJ2-3
V gene: TRBV11-2
D gene: TRBD2
CDR3 DNA: TGTGCCAGCAGCTTAGTGTTTGGGGGACTAGCGGGTGATACGCAGTATTTT
CDR3 protein: CASSLVFGGLAGDTQYF

clone size: .
J gene: TRBJ1-1
V gene: TRBV24-1
D gene: TRBD1
CDR3 DNA: TGTGCCACCAGTGGTGGGACAGGGTACAACACTGAAGCTTTCTTT
CDR3 protein: CATSGGTGYNTEAFF

clone size: .
J gene: TRBJ1-1
V gene: TRBV5-1
D gene: TRBD1
CDR3 DNA: TGCGCCAGCAGCTTGTTTTACAGGGGTCAACATAACGATAACACTGAAGCTTTCTTT
CDR3 protein: CASSLFYRGQHNDNTEAFF

clone size: .
J gene: TRBJ1-2
V gene: TRBV12-3/TRBV12-4
D gene: .
CDR3 DNA: TGTGCCAGCAGTTTAGAACAGGGCAGCGGCTACACCTTC
CDR3 protein: CASSLEQGSGYTF

clone size: .
J gene: TRBJ2-5
V gene: TRBV9
D gene: TRBD2
CDR3 DNA: TGTGCCAGCAGCGATGGGACTAGCGGGGGGGCAGGAGAGACCCAGTACTTC
CDR3 protein: CASSDGTSGGAGETQYF

clone size: .
J gene: TRBJ2-3
V gene: TRBV7-3
D gene: TRBD2
CDR3 DNA: TGTGCCAGCAGCTTAAACCCTGGAGCGGGGGGTAAAGATACGCAGTATTTT
CDR3 protein: CASSLNPGAGGKDTQYF

clone size: .
J gene: TRBJ2-2
V gene: TRBV4-3
D gene: TRBD2
CDR3 DNA: TGCGCCAGCAGCCAAGATTTCGCGGGGGTGACGAACACCGGGGAGCTGTTTTTT
CDR3 protein: CASSQDFAGVTNTGELFF

clone size: .
J gene: TRBJ2-7
V gene: TRBV7-2
D gene: .
CDR3 DNA: TGTGCCAGCAGCTTACTAAGCGGGCCCTCCTACGAGCAGTACTTC
CDR3 protein: CASSLLSGPSYEQYF